The 20 T cell receptor beta chains reported below all come from one sample, sequenced in a study of blood T cells in healthy people across ages. Primed by a sample-barcoded 5' primer and a J-beta primer mix, a second PCR proceeded for 7 to 11 cycles. TCRdb analysed the 5' RACE reads with MiXCR anew, one entry per CDR3 protein. The data contain roughly 500,000 distinct CDR3 sequences, approximately 27% of them singletons. The sequenced sample was blood. Every receptor here comes from a woman in her seventies in good health.

The chain uses TRBV6-2 or TRBV6-3 and TRBJ1-2, with a weak D call TRBD1 (5 bases). Trimming took off 6 bases at V and 4 bases at J, with 15 bases between the two ends. Germline CDR1 and CDR2: MNHEY and SVGEGT. This CDR3 has 14 amino acids. The CDR3 bases are TGTGCCAGCAGCCATGGAGGGACTAGCTATGGCTACACCTTC. Its protein is CASSHGGTSYGYTF.

This clonotype was seen a handful of times. The chain is built from TRBV20-1 and TRBJ2-3; 11 bases are a match to TRBD2. This CDR3 is 14 amino acids long. The V gene's germline CDR1 is DFQATT and CDR2 SNEGSKA (reference sequence). With V trimmed by 6 bases and J by 4 bases, 6 bases remained unmatched. The CDR3 region has the DNA TGCAGTGCGCCACCTAGCGGGGGGCCAGATACGCAGTATTTT. This codes for CSAPPSGGPDTQYF.

In this sample, this clonotype turned up once. V usage is TRBV29-1 and J usage is TRBJ1-1, with no clear D. V shed 4 bases and J shed 1 base, with 10 bases lying between them. CDR1 SQVTM and CDR2 ANQGSEA come from the germline V gene. This CDR3 region has 13 residues. CDR3 DNA sequence: TGCAGCGTTGGGGCACAACCGAACACTGAAGCTTTCTTT. This codes for CSVGAQPNTEAFF.

The rearrangement uses TRBV11-2 and TRBJ1-1; no definite D call. This CDR3 has 11 amino acids. Trimming took 2 bases from V and 12 from J, leaving 10 bases between them. CDR1 is SGHAT and CDR2 is FQNNGV in the germline V gene. CDR3 sequence: CASSLIDDPFF. The DNA of the CDR3 is TGTGCCAGCAGCTTAATTGACGATCCTTTCTTT.

The V and J genes are TRBV6-1 and TRBJ1-2, with D perhaps TRBD1 (6 bases). The CDR3 spans 15 residues. Per germline, CDR1 MNHNS and CDR2 SASEGT. The V gene lost 5 bases and the J gene lost 3 bases, with 16 bases spanning the gap. This CDR3 is CASSSDRPPYYGYTF. The CDR3 region has the DNA TGTGCCAGCAGTTCAGACAGGCCCCCCTACTATGGCTACACCTTC.

DNA for the CDR3: TGCGCCAGCAGGACGGGGATCGGGTCCTACAATGAGCAGTTCTTC. It codes for CASRTGIGSYNEQFF. V and J are TRBV5-1 and TRBJ2-1, with D perhaps matching TRBD2 (5 bases). V lost 5 bases and J 1 base, leaving 13 bases between the germline ends. The CDR3 extends over 15 amino acids. Germline CDR1 is SGHRS and CDR2 is YFSETQ.

The rearrangement links TRBV5-1 to TRBJ1-2; 7 nucleotides agree with TRBD1. There are 16 residues in the CDR3. The trim removed 3 bases at V and 0 bases at J, leaving 8 bases unmatched. Germline V gene data show CDR1 as SGHRS and CDR2 as YFSETQ. The CDR3 protein is CASSSTLGTANYGYTF. Written as DNA, the CDR3 is TGCGCCAGCAGCTCAACACTCGGGACAGCTAACTATGGCTACACCTTC. Combining the CDR3 with reference TRBV5-1 and TRBJ1-2 gives the whole variable domain KAGVTQTPRYLIKTRGQQVTLSCSPISGHRSVSWYQQTPGQGLQFLFEYFSETQRNKGNFPGRFSGRQFSNSRSEMNVSTLELGDSALYLCASSSTLGTANYGYTFGSGTRLTVV.

DNA of the CDR3: TGTGCCAGCAGTACCCGACCGGGACTCTTGGGTTGGTACGAGCAGTACTTC. Its protein product is CASSTRPGLLGWYEQYF. The J gene is TRBJ2-7, the V gene TRBV6-2 or TRBV6-3; tentatively, D is TRBD2 (6 bases). With 5 bases removed from V and 4 bases from J, the gap between germline ends came to 24 bases. From germline, CDR1 is MNHEY and CDR2 SVGEGT. This CDR3 has 17 amino acids.

This clonotype was observed a few times. V and J are TRBV5-1 and TRBJ2-2; D call uncertain. V gave up 4 bases and J gave up 0 bases, with 10 bases separating them. The CDR3 consists of 15 residues. The germline CDR1 and CDR2 sequences are SGHRS and YFSETQ. The CDR3 is CASSPGPTNTGELFF. CDR3 in DNA: TGCGCCAGCAGCCCCGGGCCTACGAACACCGGGGAGCTGTTTTTT.

This chain links TRBV4-3 with TRBJ1-2; a possible D gene is TRBD1 (6 bases). V gave up 6 bases and J gave up 6 bases, with 26 bases separating them. Germline lookup yields CDR1 LGHNA and CDR2 YSLEER. CDR3 length equals 17 residues. CDR3 DNA sequence: TGCGCCAGCAGTTTGGGGCTTACAGGGTACCAGTCGGATGGCTACACCTTC. This gives the protein CASSLGLTGYQSDGYTF.

This clonotype was counted between two and nine times. Compared with germline, one end of the junction differs, possibly owing to a read error. The chain is built from TRBV9 and TRBJ2-6, with D perhaps TRBD1 (5 bases). In germline, CDR1 is SGDLS, CDR2 YYNGEE. This CDR3 has 16 residues. CDR3 residues: CASSSRPLTGANVLAF. The DNA of the CDR3 is TGTGCCAGCAGCTCCCGGCCTCTGACTGGGGCCAACGTCCTGGCTTTC.

Written as DNA, the CDR3 is TGTGCCAGCAGCTTAGACGGGACTAGCGGGATTTGGGCAGATACGCAGTATTTT. This gives the protein CASSLDGTSGIWADTQYF. The chain uses TRBV7-2 and TRBJ2-3, with TRBD2 identical over 13 bases. Trimming at V came to 1 base and at J to 4 bases, leaving 8 bases not matched to a gene. This CDR3 region has 18 residues. CDR1 is SGHTA, CDR2 FQGNSA, per germline.

This clonotype was seen a few times. This sequence joins TRBV10-3 and TRBJ2-2; 8 bases map to TRBD2. V lost 7 bases to trimming and J lost 3 bases; unmatched junction nucleotides: 7. The CDR3 consists of 15 residues. Germline V gene lookup returns CDR1 ENHRY and CDR2 SYGVKD. CDR3 bases: TGTGCCATCACCCCTAGCGGGCCCGACACCGGGGAGCTGTTTTTT. Translated: CAITPSGPDTGELFF.

This clonotype was found a few times. The J gene is TRBJ2-5, the V gene TRBV20-1; D not certain. This CDR3 comprises 11 residues. CDR1 DFQATT and CDR2 SNEGSKA come from the germline V gene (reference sequence). V gave up 6 bases and J gave up 4 bases, with 9 bases separating them. The CDR3 region has the DNA TGCAGTGCCCTTAAAACAGAGACCCAGTACTTC. Its translation is CSALKTETQYF.

This clonotype was seen a few times. The V and J genes are TRBV4-2 and TRBJ2-3, with a weak D call TRBD2 (6 bases). V was clipped by 0 bases and J by 4 bases, with 23 bases between them. Germline CDR1 and CDR2: LGHNA and YNFKEQ. The CDR3 loop spans 19 amino acids. The CDR3 sequence is CASSQEGSSAGRPADTQYF. The CDR3 region has the DNA TGTGCCAGCAGCCAAGAGGGCTCTTCGGCGGGGAGGCCAGCAGATACGCAGTATTTT.

The J gene is TRBJ1-2, the V gene TRBV12-3 or TRBV12-4, with D uncertain. Trimming left V 2 bases short and J 5 bases short, with 9 bases between. The length of the CDR3 is 13 residues. DNA of the CDR3: TGTGCCAGCAGTTTATTCTCGCAGTATGGCTACACCTTC. As protein: CASSLFSQYGYTF.

The chain joins TRBV7-8 to TRBJ2-1; D gene ambiguous. The CDR3 consists of 15 residues. Trimming removed 2 bases at V and 1 base at J, with 9 bases between. The germline V gene encodes CDR1 SGHVS and CDR2 FQNEAQ. In DNA, the CDR3 is TGTGCCAGCAGCTTAATGGCTTATTCCTACAATGAGCAGTTCTTC. It translates to CASSLMAYSYNEQFF.

This clonotype was recorded a few times. The chain uses TRBV3-1 and TRBJ1-2; no reliable D call. V lost 0 bases, J lost 10 bases, and 9 bases lay in between. The CDR3 is 12 residues long. Germline assignment: CDR1 LGHDT and CDR2 YNNKEL (reference sequence). The CDR3 loop is CASSQDSAYYTF. The CDR3 nucleotides are TGTGCCAGCAGCCAAGATTCAGCCTACTACACCTTC. Looking up the rest from reference TRBV3-1 and TRBJ1-2 gives the full variable domain: DTAVSQTPKYLVTQMGNDKSIKCEQNLGHDTMYWYKQDSKKFLKIMFSYNNKELIINETVPNRFSPKSPDKAHLNLHINSLELGDSAVYFCASSQDSAYYTFGSGTRLTVV.

V is TRBV20-1 and J is TRBJ2-3; 11 bases fit TRBD2. The CDR3 has 16 amino acids. The V segment lost 6 bases and the J segment 2 bases; nucleotides outside the gene matches: 10. From germline, CDR1 is DFQATT and CDR2 SNEGSKA (reference sequence). This CDR3 reads CSASTGTSGITDTQYF. The CDR3 region has the DNA TGCAGTGCCTCGACCGGGACTAGCGGCATCACAGATACGCAGTATTTT.

This clonotype came up a few times. The genes are TRBV12-3 or TRBV12-4 and TRBJ2-2; D is perhaps TRBD2 (6 bases). V gave up 2 bases and J gave up 3 bases, with 10 bases separating them. The CDR3 contains 15 residues. The CDR3, as DNA: TGTGCCAGCAGTTTACGCGCTAGCGACACCGGGGAGCTGTTTTTT. Its translation: CASSLRASDTGELFF.